This TCR beta chain was captured by sequencing in a study of OX40 agonist ivuxolimab in advanced cancers. The overall study: Hepatocellular carcinoma, melanoma, renal cell or head and neck cancer occurred in dose-escalation patients. Study-level findings and limits: At 0.1 to 3.0 mg/kg, clonal expansion of CD4+ and CD8+ blood T cells had occurred by week 6. What antigens the expanded peripheral T cells recognized was never established.

Clones were sequenced by immunoSEQ multiplex PCR, and TCRdb holds only the in-frame ones, with some missing. Among almost 70,000 clones listed, 80% to 85% were seen once. Losses at the gene ends were 0 bases for V and 5 bases for J; bases not matched to a gene: 10. Germline assignment: CDR1 SGHRS and CDR2 YFSETQ. The CDR3 runs to 16 residues. Of note for this clone: Its antigen is not known.

This TCR derives from an adult with an advanced solid tumor such as melanoma, head and neck, liver or kidney cancer. This sample comprised CD4+ or CD8+ T cells sorted from blood, obtained in a trial of the OX40 agonist ivuxolimab. This chain uses TRBV5-1 with TRBJ2-7, with 8 bases lining up with TRBD2. CDR3 residues: CASSLDSGGGPDEQYF. The DNA for the CDR3 is TGCGCCAGCAGCTTGGATTCGGGAGGGGGTCCTGACGAGCAGTACTTC.